The sequence of this T cell receptor (beta chain) was determined in a study of CD8 T cells in ankylosing spondylitis. Findings and caveats of the study: Earlier literature documents some of the motif variants in reactive arthritis synovial fluid and blood. From matched ankylosing spondylitis synovial fluid, disease-linked clones were reportedly recovered at significantly enriched levels.

This clonotype occurred many times. Its antigen is unidentified. CDR1 and CDR2 from the germline V gene are MNHEY and SVGAGI. Trimming pared 2 bases from V and 7 bases from J, leaving 9 bases between. This CDR3 contains 12 residues. MiXCR, run by TCRdb on the 5' RACE reads, gives a single entry per CDR3 protein. The sample lists about 320,000 distinct CDR3 sequences, roughly 11% occurring once. Specimen: blood, either unsorted or a sorted T cell fraction (not recorded which). V is TRBV6-5 and J is TRBJ2-7; no firm D call. The TCR was taken from a female donor with ankylosing spondylitis or in good health (not recorded which). CDR3 in DNA: TGTGCCAGCAGTTACCCCGGTTTGGAGCAGTACTTC. Encoded protein: CASSYPGLEQYF.